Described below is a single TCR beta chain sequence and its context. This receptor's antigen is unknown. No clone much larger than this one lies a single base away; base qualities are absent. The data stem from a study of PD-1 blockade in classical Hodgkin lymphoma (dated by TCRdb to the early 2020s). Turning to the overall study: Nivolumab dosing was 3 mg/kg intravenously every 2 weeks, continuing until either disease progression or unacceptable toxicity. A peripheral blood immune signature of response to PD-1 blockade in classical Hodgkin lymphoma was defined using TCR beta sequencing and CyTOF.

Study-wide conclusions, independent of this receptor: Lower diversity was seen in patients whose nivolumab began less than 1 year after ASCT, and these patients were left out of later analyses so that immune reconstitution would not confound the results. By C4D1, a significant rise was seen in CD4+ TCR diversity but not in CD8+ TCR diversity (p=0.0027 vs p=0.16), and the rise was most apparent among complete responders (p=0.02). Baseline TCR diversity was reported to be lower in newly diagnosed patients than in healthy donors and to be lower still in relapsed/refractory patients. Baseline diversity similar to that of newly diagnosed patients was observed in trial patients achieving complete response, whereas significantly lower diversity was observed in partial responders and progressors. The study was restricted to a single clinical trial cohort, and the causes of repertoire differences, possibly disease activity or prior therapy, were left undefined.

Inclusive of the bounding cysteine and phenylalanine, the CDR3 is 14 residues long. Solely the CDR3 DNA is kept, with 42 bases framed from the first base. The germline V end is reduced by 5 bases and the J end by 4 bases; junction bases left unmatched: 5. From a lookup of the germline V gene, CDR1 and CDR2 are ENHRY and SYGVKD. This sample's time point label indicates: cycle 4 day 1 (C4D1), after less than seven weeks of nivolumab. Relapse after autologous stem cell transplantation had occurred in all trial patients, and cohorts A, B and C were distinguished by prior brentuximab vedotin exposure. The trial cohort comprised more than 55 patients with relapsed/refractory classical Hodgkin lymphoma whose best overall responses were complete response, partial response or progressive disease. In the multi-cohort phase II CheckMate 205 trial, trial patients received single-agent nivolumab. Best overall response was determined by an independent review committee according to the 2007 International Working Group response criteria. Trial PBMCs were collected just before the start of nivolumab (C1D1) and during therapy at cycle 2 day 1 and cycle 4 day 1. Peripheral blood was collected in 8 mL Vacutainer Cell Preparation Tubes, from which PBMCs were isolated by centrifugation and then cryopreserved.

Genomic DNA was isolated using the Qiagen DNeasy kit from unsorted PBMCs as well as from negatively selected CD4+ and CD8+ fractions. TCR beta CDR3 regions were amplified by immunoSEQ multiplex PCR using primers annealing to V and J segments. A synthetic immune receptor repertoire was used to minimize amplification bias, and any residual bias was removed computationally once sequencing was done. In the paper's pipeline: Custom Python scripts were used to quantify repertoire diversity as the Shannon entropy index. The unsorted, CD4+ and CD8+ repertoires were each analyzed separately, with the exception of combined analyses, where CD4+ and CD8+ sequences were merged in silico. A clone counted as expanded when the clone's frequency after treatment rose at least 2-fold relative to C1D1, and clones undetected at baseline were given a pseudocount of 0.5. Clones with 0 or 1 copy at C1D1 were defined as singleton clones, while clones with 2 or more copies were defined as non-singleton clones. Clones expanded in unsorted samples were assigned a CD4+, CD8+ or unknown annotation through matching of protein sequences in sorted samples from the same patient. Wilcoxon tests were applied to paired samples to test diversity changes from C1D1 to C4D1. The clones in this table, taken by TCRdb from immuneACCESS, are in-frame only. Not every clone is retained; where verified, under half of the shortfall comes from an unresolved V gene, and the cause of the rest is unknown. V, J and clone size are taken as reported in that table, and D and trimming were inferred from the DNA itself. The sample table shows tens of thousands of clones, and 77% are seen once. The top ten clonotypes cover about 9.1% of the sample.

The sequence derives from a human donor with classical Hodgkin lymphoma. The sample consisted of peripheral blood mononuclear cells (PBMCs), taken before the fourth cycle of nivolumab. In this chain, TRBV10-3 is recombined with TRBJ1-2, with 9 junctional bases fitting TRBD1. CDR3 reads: CAISSDRGVYGYTF. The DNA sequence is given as TGTGCCATCAGTTCGGACAGGGGTGTCTATGGCTACACCTTC.